This T cell receptor beta chain is from a study of blood T cell repertoires in COVID-19. Whole-study context: Samples came from the United States, Italy and Spain, spanning acute and convalescent COVID-19. PBMCs, B-cell-depleted T cells, or T cells provided the cDNA or gDNA that made up the material.

A Seattle source enrolled patients during active infection and followed them longitudinally. As processed by the authors: From reference gene primer amplification, estimates of nucleated cell counts were derived. Profiling relied on immunoSEQ multiplex PCR, and the TCRdb table lists in-frame clones only, not all of them. The V and J calls and clone size were taken over from that table, and D and trimming were inferred from the DNA. The sample lists over 150,000 clones; around 94% were seen once. CDR3 size: 17 residues. V gave up 3 bases and J gave up 0 bases; unmatched junction bases: 6. Germline V lookup: CDR1 KGHSH, CDR2 LQKENI.

The receptor comes from a man aged 25 to 45 with COVID-19, enrolled during active disease. The rearrangement uses TRBV18 and TRBJ1-1; TRBD1 aligns across 11 bases. The sample comprised peripheral blood. The CDR3 reads CASSPSGTGGMNTEAFF. In DNA, the CDR3 is TGTGCCAGCTCACCGTCCGGGACAGGGGGGATGAACACTGAAGCTTTCTTT. Supplemented by reference TRBV18 and TRBJ1-1, the full variable domain reads NAGVMQNPRHLVRRRGQEARLRCSPMKGHSHVYWYRQLPEEGLKFMVYLQKENIIDESGMPKERFSAEFPKEGPSILRIQQVVRGDSAAYFCASSPSGTGGMNTEAFFGQGTRLTVV.